This T cell receptor (beta chain) was recovered during a study of T cells in Graves' hyperthyroidism and ophthalmopathy. Using RNA transcripts as the source, TCR beta CDR3 regions were amplified. The TCR CDR3 first-round RT-PCR relied on the HTBI primer set. TCRdb passed the multiplex PCR reads through MiXCR, listing each CDR3 protein once. This table has roughly 500,000 distinct CDR3 sequences, about 43% appearing once. Germline CDR1 is DFQATT and CDR2 is SNEGSKA (reference sequence). The J segment lost 5 bases and the V segment lost 6 bases, leaving 18 bases of the junction unmatched. The CDR3 sequence is 16 residues long.

The sample comprised peripheral blood or thyroid tissue (not recorded which). This TCR was sampled from an adult woman with Graves' disease, either hyperthyroidism or ophthalmopathy (not recorded which). The rearrangement joins TRBV20-1 to TRBJ2-5, with TRBD2 matching 7 bases. The DNA for the CDR3 is TGCAGTGCGGAGCCCAACCTCCCAGGGAGGGCCGAGACCCAGTACTTC. It yields the protein CSAEPNLPGRAETQYF.